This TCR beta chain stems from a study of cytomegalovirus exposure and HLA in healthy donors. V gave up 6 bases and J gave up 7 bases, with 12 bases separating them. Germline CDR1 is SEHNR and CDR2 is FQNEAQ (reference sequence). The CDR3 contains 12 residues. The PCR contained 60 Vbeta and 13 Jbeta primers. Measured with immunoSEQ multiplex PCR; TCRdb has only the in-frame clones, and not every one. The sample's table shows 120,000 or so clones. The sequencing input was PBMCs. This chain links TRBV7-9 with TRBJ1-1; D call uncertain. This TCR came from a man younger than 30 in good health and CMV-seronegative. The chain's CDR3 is CASRLPLGEAFF. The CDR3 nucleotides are TGTGCCAGCAGGCTACCCCTCGGTGAAGCTTTCTTT. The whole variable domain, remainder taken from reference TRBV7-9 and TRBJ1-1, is DTGVSQNPRHKITKRGQNVTFRCDPISEHNRLYWYRQTLGQGPEFLTYFQNEAQLEKSRLLSDRFSAERPKGSFSTLEIQRTEQGDSAMYLCASRLPLGEAFFGQGTRLTVV.